This T cell receptor beta chain came from a study of blood T cell repertoires in COVID-19. Study summary: The United States, Italy and Spain provided the acute and convalescent COVID-19 samples.

This table comes from immunoSEQ multiplex PCR, and its TCRdb copy is limited to in-frame clones, with some not included. The sample lists roughly 180,000 clones, under 90% occurring once. This clone came up a few times. Trimming shortened V by 0 bases and J by 6 bases, and 8 bases separated the two germline ends. Looked up from germline, CDR1 is LNHDA and CDR2 is SQIVND (reference sequence). The CDR3 spans 13 residues. Material for sequencing was PBMCs or T cells enriched from blood (not recorded which). The TCR sequence derives from a man aged 60-69 years who had recovered from COVID-19. V usage is TRBV19 and J usage is TRBJ1-2; D perhaps matches TRBD1 (6 bases). The CDR3 protein is CASSIERTDGYTF. CDR3 DNA: TGTGCCAGTAGTATAGAGAGGACAGATGGCTACACCTTC.